These T cell receptor beta chains were read from a single sample in a study of T cell responses to AZD1222 COVID-19 vaccine. Using immunoSEQ multiplex PCR, the repertoire was profiled, and TCRdb retains in-frame clones only, with some absent. Of around 170,000 clones in the sample, approximately 90% were seen once. The sample was peripheral blood, taken on day 0 of AZD1222 vaccination. The receptors shown here come from an adult in good health. Each CDR3 is given with its conserved first and last residue. D genes are given only for firm matches. Expanded clones are given a class, and other clones once, few, many or no size at all.

j_call clone_size cdr3_length v_call d_call cdr3_nt cdr3_aa
TRBJ2-1 . 17 TRBV19 TRBD2 TGTGCCAGTAGTATCTCTAGCGGCCGGGGATCCTACAATGAGCAGTTCTTC CASSISSGRGSYNEQFF
TRBJ2-7 . 17 TRBV4-2 TRBD2 TGTGCCAGCAGCCAAGAAGCAAATAGCGGGAGCGCCTACGAGCAGTACTTC CASSQEANSGSAYEQYF
TRBJ2-3 . 16 TRBV24-1 TRBD2 TGTGCCACCAGTGATTCTAGCGGGAGGGCCGCAGATACGCAGTATTTT CATSDSSGRAADTQYF
TRBJ2-5 . 13 TRBV20-1 TRBD1 TGCAGTGCTAGTGGGACAGGATTCGTGGCCCAGTACTTC CSASGTGFVAQYF
TRBJ1-2 . 14 TRBV28 TRBD1 TGTGCCAGCAGTTCGGGACAGGGGAACTATGGCTACACCTTC CASSSGQGNYGYTF
TRBJ2-7 once 16 TRBV9 TRBD2 TGTGCCAGCAGCGTAGATAGCGGGAGGGCCGGCGACGAGCAGTACTTC CASSVDSGRAGDEQYF
TRBJ2-7 . 16 TRBV25-1 TRBD1 TGTGCCAGCAGTGAAACGGTGGCAGGGGGCATCTACGAGCAGTACTTC CASSETVAGGIYEQYF
TRBJ2-6 . 15 TRBV5-1 . TGCGCCAGCAGCTCACTTGGGGCTGGGGCCAACGTCCTGACTTTC CASSSLGAGANVLTF
TRBJ1-1 . 16 TRBV10-3 TRBD1 TGTGCCACTACGCCCGGGACAGGGCACTATCACACTGAAGCTTTCTTT CATTPGTGHYHTEAFF
TRBJ2-1 . 16 TRBV9 TRBD2 TGTGCCAGCAGCCCCACTAGCGGGAGGGTCTACAATGAGCAGTTCTTC CASSPTSGRVYNEQFF
TRBJ1-2 . 15 TRBV19 . TGTGCCAGTAGTATCCAGGGCAGGGGAAACTATGGCTACACCTTC CASSIQGRGNYGYTF
TRBJ2-6 . 16 TRBV19 . TGTGCCAGTAGTGTCGGACGCCCCCCTGGGGCCAACGTCCTGACTTTC CASSVGRPPGANVLTF
TRBJ2-7 . 16 TRBV28 TRBD1 TGTGCCAGCAGTTTAATTCCGGGACAGGGAGTCTACGAGCAGTACTTC CASSLIPGQGVYEQYF
TRBJ2-2 . 13 TRBV29-1 . TGCAGCGTTGAAGGGGAAATCACCGGGGAGCTGTTTTTT CSVEGEITGELFF
TRBJ2-1 few 12 TRBV7-3 TRBD2 TGTGCCAGCAGCCTTGTTGGCGGGGGGCAGTTCTTC CASSLVGGGQFF
TRBJ2-1 . 17 TRBV5-1 TRBD2 TGCGCCAGCAGCTCGACTACAGCGGGACTAGCGGGAAATGAGCAGTTCTTC CASSSTTAGLAGNEQFF
TRBJ1-6 . 15 TRBV5-4 . TGTGCCAGCAGCTTAGATACCGATTACGGCTCACCCCTCCACTTT CASSLDTDYGSPLHF
TRBJ2-7 few 14 TRBV5-5 . TGTGCCAGCAGGCCCGGGACCAGCTCCTACGAGCAGTACTTC CASRPGTSSYEQYF
TRBJ2-1 few 13 TRBV2 . TGTGCCAGCAGTGGCTACAACTACAATGAGCAGTTCTTC CASSGYNYNEQFF
TRBJ2-7 . 18 TRBV5-8 . TGTGCCAGCAGCTTTCTTTCAGGCCAGTTTTGGGATACCTACGAGCAGTACTTC CASSFLSGQFWDTYEQYF
TRBJ2-7 . 14 TRBV9 TRBD1 TGTGCCAGCAGCCCCGGACAGGGGGCGATCGAGCAGTACTTC CASSPGQGAIEQYF
TRBJ2-7 once 14 TRBV6-5 TRBD2 TGTGCCGGAGGGGGACTAGCGGGAGCCTACGAGCAGTACTTC CAGGGLAGAYEQYF
TRBJ1-5 . 15 TRBV7-6 . TGTGCCAGCAGCTTACGAGGGGAAGGCAATCAGCCCCAGCATTTT CASSLRGEGNQPQHF
TRBJ1-5 . 15 TRBV6-5 TRBD1 TGTGCCAGCAGAAAAACAGGGGGTAGCAATCAGCCCCAGCATTTT CASRKTGGSNQPQHF
TRBJ2-7 . 14 TRBV7-3 TRBD1 TGTGCCAGCAGCATTGGACAGGGGGCCTACGAGCAGTACTTC CASSIGQGAYEQYF
TRBJ1-2 few 15 TRBV2 TRBD1 TGTGCCAGCAGCTCAGAACAGGGGGTTTCATCTGGCTACACCTTC CASSSEQGVSSGYTF
TRBJ2-7 . 8 TRBV20-1 . TGCAGTGCAGGGGACGGGACCTTC CSAGDGTF
TRBJ2-7 . 14 TRBV2 TRBD2 TGTGCCAGCAGACGACTAGCGGGAGCCAACGAGCAGTACTTC CASRRLAGANEQYF
TRBJ1-3 . 15 TRBV18 . TGTGCCAGCTCACGGAACAGCCAATCTGGAAACACCATATATTTT CASSRNSQSGNTIYF
TRBJ2-1 . 12 TRBV3-1/TRBV3-2 . TGTGCCAGCAGCCCGACGGGGTATGAGCAGTTCTTC CASSPTGYEQFF
TRBJ2-7 . 14 TRBV30 TRBD2 TGTGCCTGGAGTCCCGGGACTAGCGGATACGAGCAGTACTTC CAWSPGTSGYEQYF
TRBJ2-7 . 14 TRBV6-5 TRBD2 TGTGCCAGCAGTCTAGCGGGAGTGGGAGCCGAGCAGTACTTC CASSLAGVGAEQYF
TRBJ2-3 once 16 TRBV9 TRBD2 TGTGCCAGCAGCGTTTTTGGAGCGGGGGACACAGATACGCAGTATTTT CASSVFGAGDTDTQYF
TRBJ2-7 . 14 TRBV5-1 TRBD1 TGCGCCAGCAGCTTGGGGGACAGCACCTACGAGCAGTACTTC CASSLGDSTYEQYF
TRBJ2-1 once 15 TRBV19 . TGTGCCAGTAGCCCCTTAAGGCGGGCTTGGGATGAGCAGTTCTTC CASSPLRRAWDEQFF
TRBJ2-1 . 13 TRBV27 . TGTGCCAGCAGTCCTATACAGGGCGGCGAGCAGTTCTTC CASSPIQGGEQFF
TRBJ1-5 once 15 TRBV6-6 TRBD1 TGTGCCAGCAGTCAACGGACAGGGGGAATGAGGCCCCAGCATTTT CASSQRTGGMRPQHF
TRBJ2-7 once 13 TRBV12-5 . TGTGCTAGTGGTTCCGCCACCTACTACGAGCAGTACTTC CASGSATYYEQYF
TRBJ2-1 . 15 TRBV27 . TGTGCCAGCAGTTTACCCGGGACGCCCTTCCCTGAGCAGTTCTTC CASSLPGTPFPEQFF
TRBJ2-1 . 17 TRBV4-1 . TGCGCCAGCAGCCAAGATCCCTCCTTAGACTCCTACAATGAGCAGTTCTTC CASSQDPSLDSYNEQFF
TRBJ1-2 . 14 TRBV7-3 . TGTGCCAGCAGCTTAAACTCAGGGTCAGGTGGCTACACCTTC CASSLNSGSGGYTF
TRBJ1-5 . 14 TRBV27 . TGTGCCAGCAGTCCCCGGGACTTCAATCAGCCCCAGCATTTT CASSPRDFNQPQHF
TRBJ2-7 few 13 TRBV14 TRBD1 TGTGCCAGCAGTGTTACAGGGGGCAATGAGCAGTACTTC CASSVTGGNEQYF
TRBJ1-3 . 14 TRBV19 . TGTGCCAGCGGGGAGGTATTCTCTGGAAACACCATATATTTT CASGEVFSGNTIYF
TRBJ1-6 . 15 TRBV6-4 . TGTGCCAGCATTGGGGGGGCCGTATATAATTCACCCCTCCACTTT CASIGGAVYNSPLHF
TRBJ1-1 . 14 TRBV23-1 . TGCGCCAGCAGTCAATGGGGCCAGCACACTGAAGCTTTCTTT CASSQWGQHTEAFF
TRBJ1-2 . 16 TRBV9 TRBD1 TGTGCCAGCAGCGTAGCTCTGACAGGGTTTAACTATGGCTACACCTTC CASSVALTGFNYGYTF
TRBJ1-3 few 15 TRBV6-1 . TGTGCCAGCAGTGAACGGGGAATCTCTGGAAACACCATATATTTT CASSERGISGNTIYF
TRBJ1-6 . 16 TRBV5-3 . TGTGCCAGAAGCTTCCAGGCGAGCTCCTATAATTCACCCCTCCACTTT CARSFQASSYNSPLHF
TRBJ2-1 . 15 TRBV11-2 TRBD1 TGTGCCAGCAGCTTAGGGACAGGGGGCTTCGATGAGCAGTTCTTC CASSLGTGGFDEQFF
TRBJ1-3 . 12 TRBV30 TRBD1 TGTGCCTGGGGGACAGCTGGAAACACCATATATTTT CAWGTAGNTIYF
TRBJ2-3 . 14 TRBV2 TRBD1 TGTGCCAGCAGGGGGACAGGGACTACAGATACGCAGTATTTT CASRGTGTTDTQYF
TRBJ2-7 . 11 TRBV20-1 TRBD1 TGCAGTGCTCCAACACAGGGGGAGCAGTACTTC CSAPTQGEQYF
TRBJ1-1 . 13 TRBV30 . TGTGCCTGGAATCGGGGTCGGGGGACTGAAGCTTTCTTT CAWNRGRGTEAFF
TRBJ2-1 . 18 TRBV7-6 . TGTGCCAGCAGCGCAACTGTAGGAGGGCAGAGTTTATACAATGAGCAGTTCTTC CASSATVGGQSLYNEQFF
TRBJ1-1 few 15 TRBV5-1 . TGCGCCAGCAGCTACGATCGGGGGAGGAGGACTGAAGCTTTCTTT CASSYDRGRRTEAFF
TRBJ1-4 . 13 TRBV15 . TGTGCCACCCGAGCGGCGAACCTTGAAAAACTGTTTTTT CATRAANLEKLFF
TRBJ1-2 . 13 TRBV6-1 . TGTGCCAGCAGTGATAACGGGGTCTATGGCTACACCTTC CASSDNGVYGYTF
TRBJ1-5 . 15 TRBV7-6 . TGTGCCAGCAGCTTAGGCCCGGCAGGGAGCCAGCCCCAGCATTTT CASSLGPAGSQPQHF
TRBJ2-7 . 17 TRBV5-4 TRBD2 TGTGCCAGCAGCTTGGTGGGTAGCGGGAGGCATACCTACGAGCAGTACTTC CASSLVGSGRHTYEQYF